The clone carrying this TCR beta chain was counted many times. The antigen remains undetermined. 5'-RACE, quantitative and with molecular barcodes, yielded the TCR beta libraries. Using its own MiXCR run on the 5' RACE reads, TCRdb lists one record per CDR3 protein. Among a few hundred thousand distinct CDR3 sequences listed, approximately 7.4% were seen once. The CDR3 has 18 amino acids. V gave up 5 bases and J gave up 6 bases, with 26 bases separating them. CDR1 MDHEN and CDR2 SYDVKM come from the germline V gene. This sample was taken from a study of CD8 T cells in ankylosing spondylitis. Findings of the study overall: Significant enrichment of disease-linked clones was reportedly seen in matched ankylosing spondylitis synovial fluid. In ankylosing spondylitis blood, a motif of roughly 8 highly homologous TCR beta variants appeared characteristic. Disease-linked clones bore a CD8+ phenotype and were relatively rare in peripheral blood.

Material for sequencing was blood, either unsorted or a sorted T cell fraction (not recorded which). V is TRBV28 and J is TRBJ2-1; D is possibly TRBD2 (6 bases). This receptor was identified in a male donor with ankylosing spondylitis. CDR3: CASSSSLEGVGLSNEQFF. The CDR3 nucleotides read TGTGCCAGCAGTAGCTCTTTGGAGGGAGTTGGGCTCTCCAATGAGCAGTTCTTC.